The rows below give T cell receptor beta chains drawn from one sample of a study of OX40 agonist ivuxolimab in advanced cancers. Sequenced by immunoSEQ multiplex PCR; TCRdb stores in-frame clones only, minus some. The sample lists 65,000 to 95,000 clones; roughly 80% were seen once. This sample comprised CD4+ or CD8+ T cells sorted from blood, obtained in a trial of the OX40 agonist ivuxolimab. The source of these receptors is an adult with an advanced solid tumor such as melanoma, head and neck, liver or kidney cancer. The CDR3 runs from the conserved cysteine through the conserved F or W. D genes are given only for firm matches. Where a row states a size, it is once, few, many or the class of an expanded clone; other rows omit it.

cdr3_length	d_call	j_call	v_call	clone_size	cdr3_nt	cdr3_aa
14	.	TRBJ1-6	TRBV6-1	.	TGTGCCAGCAACAAGGACCAAAGTAATTCACCCCTCCACTTT	CASNKDQSNSPLHF
15	.	TRBJ2-2	TRBV10-3	.	TGTGCCATCAGTGATCAAGGGGTCAGCACCGGGGAGCTGTTTTTT	CAISDQGVSTGELFF
13	.	TRBJ1-2	TRBV9	.	TGTGCCAGCAGCGTAGACATAAACTATGGCTACACCTTC	CASSVDINYGYTF
11	.	TRBJ2-7	TRBV30	.	TGTGCCTGGAGTGTTCGGGGGCGCAAGTACTTC	CAWSVRGRKYF
19	.	TRBJ2-4	TRBV4-1	.	TGCGCCAGCAGCCAATCTCACCGGGACATTAAACTAGCCAAAAACATTCAGTACTTC	CASSQSHRDIKLAKNIQYF
14	.	TRBJ2-3	TRBV11-2	.	TGTGCCAGCAGCTACCGGGACGGCTGGGATACGCAGTATTTT	CASSYRDGWDTQYF
12	.	TRBJ2-7	TRBV30	medium-sized	TGTGCCTGGAGTCGGGGATCCTACGAGCAGTACTTC	CAWSRGSYEQYF
14	.	TRBJ2-5	TRBV9	.	TGTGCCAGCAGCCCTCATGGAGGAGAAGAGACCCAGTACTTC	CASSPHGGEETQYF
19	TRBD1	TRBJ1-3	TRBV4-1	.	TGCGCCAGCAGCCAAGCCGTGAGACGGACAGGGACGCGCGGAAACACCATATATTTT	CASSQAVRRTGTRGNTIYF
16	TRBD1	TRBJ2-7	TRBV7-8	once	TGTGCCAGCAGCGTATCCACCGGGACAGGGGGTCACGAGCAGTACTTC	CASSVSTGTGGHEQYF